The clone carrying this T cell receptor beta chain has more than one count but fewer than ten. The target antigen is unknown. Data came from immunoSEQ multiplex PCR; TCRdb stores just in-frame clones and leaves some out. Altogether about 52,000 clones are present, approximately 80% being singletons, with the ten largest covering less than 15%. The V gene's germline CDR1 is MNHEY and CDR2 SMNVEV (reference sequence). The CDR3 totals 15 residues. Germline trimming cut 5 bases from V and 3 bases from J; bases unmatched to any gene: 4. The data were obtained in a study of identifying expanded T cells in peripheral blood. Whole-study findings and limits: Across healthy donors, higher total template counts meant significantly greater approximately two-week count variance.

The source is a person aged 18-70 years in good health. Input material: blood. The chain combines TRBV27 with TRBJ2-1; TRBD2 aligns across 10 bases. CDR3 nucleotide sequence: TGTGCCAGCAGTCAAATAGCGGGAGGCTACAATGAGCAGTTCTTC. Its protein is CASSQIAGGYNEQFF.